The clone carrying this T cell receptor (beta chain) appeared a few times. Its antigen is currently unknown. Trimming left V 6 bases short and J 0 bases short, with 9 bases between. The CDR3 is made up of 13 amino acids. Germline assignment: CDR1 SGHRS and CDR2 YFSETQ. This record comes from a study of T cells after yellow fever vaccination. Whole-study findings and limits: It was the secondary response that reached its peak faster, day 5 versus 15, but it was weaker.

TCRdb reprocessed the 5' RACE reads with MiXCR, giving one entry per CDR3 protein. The data contain around 310,000 distinct CDR3 sequences, roughly 8.7% of them singletons. The J gene is TRBJ2-5, the V gene TRBV5-1, with D hard to call. This clonotype was obtained from a young man who received the YFV17D yellow fever vaccine. The input for sequencing was PBMCs, taken on the day of the first yellow fever vaccination. The CDR3 spells CASNPGYQETQYF. DNA of the CDR3: TGCGCCAGCAACCCCGGGTACCAAGAGACCCAGTACTTC. The full variable domain, its missing parts supplied by reference TRBV5-1 and TRBJ2-5, is KAGVTQTPRYLIKTRGQQVTLSCSPISGHRSVSWYQQTPGQGLQFLFEYFSETQRNKGNFPGRFSGRQFSNSRSEMNVSTLELGDSALYLCASNPGYQETQYFGPGTRLLVL.